Presented here are 14 T cell receptor beta chains from one specimen sequenced in a study of blood T cell repertoires in COVID-19 (dated by TCRdb to 2018 to 2020). Library generation was performed with the immunoSEQ multiplex PCR assay. TCRdb provides this immuneACCESS table in a form limited to in-frame rearrangements. Some clones are lacking; in checked studies, under half of them reflect an unresolved V gene, and why the rest are absent is not known. The sample table contains some 260,000 clones; only one count was recorded for approximately 90% of them. 2.1% of the sample is in the top ten clones. The sequencing sample was made of peripheral blood. The source of these receptors is a woman in her thirties or forties who had recovered from COVID-19.

A few counts support this clone. V gene TRBV27 combines with J gene TRBJ2-1; 10 bases are a match to TRBD1. Trimming at V came to 5 bases and at J to 7 bases, leaving 8 bases not matched to a gene. The length of the CDR3 is 15 residues. Looked up from germline, CDR1 is MNHEY and CDR2 is SMNVEV (reference sequence). The DNA of the CDR3 is TGTGCCAGCAGTCCCAGGACAGGGGGTAGTAATGAGCAGTTCTTC. This encodes CASSPRTGGSNEQFF.

The rearrangement links TRBV7-2 to TRBJ1-6; 8 nucleotides align to TRBD1. Germline V gene sequence: CDR1 SGHTA, CDR2 FQGNSA. The CDR3 length is 15 residues. Germline trimming cut 5 bases from V and 6 bases from J; bases unmatched to any gene: 6. CDR3: CASSPQGDGNSPLHF. For the CDR3, the DNA is TGTGCCAGCAGCCCACAGGGGGATGGTAATTCACCCCTCCACTTT. Based on the CDR3 plus reference TRBV7-2 and TRBJ1-6, the full variable domain is GAGVSQSPSNKVTEKGKDVELRCDPISGHTALYWYRQSLGQGLEFLIYFQGNSAPDKSGLPSDRFSAERTGGSVSTLTIQRTQQEDSAVYLCASSPQGDGNSPLHFGNGTRLTVT.

V and J are TRBV5-1 and TRBJ2-1, with D maybe TRBD1 (6 bases). This CDR3 contains 15 residues. Germline V gene data show CDR1 as SGHRS and CDR2 as YFSETQ. V was cut by 3 bases and J by 7 bases, with 17 bases left in between. The CDR3 sequence: CASSSAGQRWNEQFF. Here the CDR3 DNA reads TGCGCCAGCAGCTCCGCAGGACAGCGCTGGAATGAGCAGTTCTTC. The variable domain in full, completed from reference TRBV5-1 and TRBJ2-1, reads KAGVTQTPRYLIKTRGQQVTLSCSPISGHRSVSWYQQTPGQGLQFLFEYFSETQRNKGNFPGRFSGRQFSNSRSEMNVSTLELGDSALYLCASSSAGQRWNEQFFGPGTRLTVL.

This sequence joins TRBV19 and TRBJ2-5, with 15 bases identical to TRBD2. CDR1 LNHDA and CDR2 SQIVND come from the germline V gene (reference sequence). CDR3 length equals 16 residues. The ends lost 6 bases at V and 7 bases at J; junction bases unmatched: 9. The CDR3 is CASRGTSGGSPRTQYF. CDR3 nucleotide sequence: TGTGCCAGTAGGGGGACTAGCGGGGGGTCCCCAAGGACCCAGTACTTC.

CDR3 sequence reads: CAWSGRGFIGSGNTIYF. The DNA for the CDR3 is TGTGCCTGGAGTGGGAGAGGGTTCATTGGGTCTGGAAACACCATATATTTT. V is TRBV30 and J is TRBJ1-3; D gene uncertain. The CDR3 spans 17 residues. V shed 1 base and J shed 1 base, with 17 bases lying between them. Germline values: CDR1 GTSNPN, CDR2 SVGIG (reference sequence).

The V call is TRBV6-5, the J call TRBJ2-1, with TRBD1 identical over 9 bases. V lost 5 bases to trimming and J lost 8 bases; unmatched junction nucleotides: 7. From germline, CDR1 is MNHEY and CDR2 SVGAGI. The CDR3 totals 14 residues. The DNA for the CDR3 is TGTGCCAGCAGTCGACAGGGGGTGACGGATGAGCAGTTCTTC. This gives the protein CASSRQGVTDEQFF.

The genes are TRBV5-1 and TRBJ1-1; D call uncertain. V lost 0 bases and J lost 1, with 10 bases in between. The V gene's germline CDR1 is SGHRS and CDR2 YFSETQ. The CDR3 has 15 residues. The CDR3 protein is CASSLVPGGNTEAFF. The CDR3 coding sequence is TGCGCCAGCAGCTTGGTGCCAGGTGGGAACACTGAAGCTTTCTTT. The full variable domain, rest sourced from reference TRBV5-1 and TRBJ1-1, is KAGVTQTPRYLIKTRGQQVTLSCSPISGHRSVSWYQQTPGQGLQFLFEYFSETQRNKGNFPGRFSGRQFSNSRSEMNVSTLELGDSALYLCASSLVPGGNTEAFFGQGTRLTVV.

The chain joins TRBV5-1 to TRBJ2-3; possible D gene TRBD1, 5 bases. V lost 2 bases to trimming and J lost 6 bases, with 16 bases between them. This CDR3 region has 15 residues. Germline values: CDR1 SGHRS, CDR2 YFSETQ. The CDR3 region has the DNA TGCGCCAGCAGCTTTGGCACAGGTTGGGATGATACGCAGTATTTT. Residues: CASSFGTGWDDTQYF.

The CDR3 is CASSATGGDGYTF. CDR3 nucleotide sequence: TGTGCCAGCAGCGCCACAGGGGGCGACGGCTACACCTTC. V gene TRBV9 combines with J gene TRBJ1-2; 9 nucleotides agree with TRBD1. The CDR3 covers 13 residues. The V gene's germline CDR1 is SGDLS and CDR2 YYNGEE. V was clipped by 3 bases and J by 8 bases; unmatched bases: 5.

V and J are TRBV18 and TRBJ2-7; 16 bases align to TRBD2. V shed 3 bases, J shed 6 bases, and the junction held 8 bases outside the gene matches. The CDR3 contains 17 residues. Germline V gene sequence: CDR1 KGHSH, CDR2 LQKENI. The CDR3 protein is CASSPLGLAGGPSEQYF. DNA for the CDR3: TGTGCCAGCTCACCCCTGGGACTAGCGGGAGGGCCATCCGAGCAGTACTTC.

The genes are TRBV7-2 and TRBJ2-3; 15 nucleotides match TRBD2. V gave up 5 bases and J gave up 9 bases; unmatched junction bases: 3. The CDR3 has 14 residues. Germline CDR1 is SGHTA and CDR2 is FQGNSA. The CDR3 region is CASSPGLAGGTQYF. CDR3 in DNA: TGTGCCAGCAGCCCCGGACTAGCGGGAGGGACGCAGTATTTT.

V usage is TRBV19 and J usage is TRBJ1-2; D is perhaps TRBD1 (5 bases). Germline assignment: CDR1 LNHDA and CDR2 SQIVND (reference sequence). Trimming cost V 6 bases and J 2 bases, with 13 bases left between them. The CDR3 totals 14 residues. CDR3: CASRSRGGNYGYTF. The CDR3 nucleotides read TGTGCCAGTAGATCGCGGGGGGGAAACTATGGCTACACCTTC.

The chain employs TRBV28 and TRBJ1-5; D gene unclear. V lost 3 bases and J 0 bases, leaving 6 bases between the germline ends. The CDR3 is made up of 14 amino acids. The V gene's germline CDR1 is MDHEN and CDR2 SYDVKM. In DNA, the CDR3 is TGTGCCAGCAGTTTGCGGAATAGCAATCAGCCCCAGCATTTT. This gives the protein CASSLRNSNQPQHF.

The chain carries TRBV18 and TRBJ1-1; D is undetermined. Trimming cost V 3 bases and J 4 bases, with 12 bases left between them. CDR3 length: 14 residues. The germline gives CDR1 KGHSH, CDR2 LQKENI. The CDR3 DNA sequence: TGTGCCAGCTCACCTATAGACGGAGCCACTGAAGCTTTCTTT. Its protein product is CASSPIDGATEAFF.